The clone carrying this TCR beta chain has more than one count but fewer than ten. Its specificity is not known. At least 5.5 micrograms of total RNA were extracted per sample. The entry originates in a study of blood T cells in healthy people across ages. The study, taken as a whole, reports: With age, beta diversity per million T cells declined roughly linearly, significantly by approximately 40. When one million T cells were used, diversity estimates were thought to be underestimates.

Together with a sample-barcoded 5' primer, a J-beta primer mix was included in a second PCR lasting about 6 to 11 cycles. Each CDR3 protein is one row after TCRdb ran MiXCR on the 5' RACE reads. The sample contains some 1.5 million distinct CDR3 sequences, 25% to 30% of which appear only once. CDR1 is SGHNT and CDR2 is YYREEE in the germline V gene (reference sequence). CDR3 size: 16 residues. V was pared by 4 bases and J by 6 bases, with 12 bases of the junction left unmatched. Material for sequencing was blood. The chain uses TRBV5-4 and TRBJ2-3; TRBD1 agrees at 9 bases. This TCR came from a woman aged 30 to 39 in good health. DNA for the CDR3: TGTGCCAGCAGCCCACGGGACAGGGACAAGCCCGATACGCAGTATTTT. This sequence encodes CASSPRDRDKPDTQYF.